The 26 T cell receptor beta chains presented below share a single source sample, sequenced in a study of shared clonotypes between healthy human individuals. The naive CD8 population came from CD45RO-negative cells selected for CCR7, without terminally differentiated effector memory CD45RA+ cells. Data came from immunoSEQ multiplex PCR; TCRdb stores just in-frame clones and leaves some out. This table has millions of clones, about 95% appearing once. Specimen: naive CD8+ T cells sorted from blood. These TCRs come from a man younger than 35 in good health.

V and J are TRBV6-5 and TRBJ1-5, with D possibly matching TRBD1 (5 bases). Between the trimmed V and J ends, which lost 6 bases and 7 bases, there was a span of 16 bases. Germline V gene lookup returns CDR1 MNHEY and CDR2 SVGAGI. The CDR3 runs to 14 residues. The CDR3 DNA reads TGTGCCAGCAGCCTCTTGCAGGGTATACAGCCCCAGCATTTT. Its translation: CASSLLQGIQPQHF.

The V call is TRBV9, the J call TRBJ1-2; the D gene is possibly TRBD1 (6 bases). The CDR3 runs to 16 residues. CDR1 is SGDLS, CDR2 YYNGEE, per germline. The germline V and J ends were trimmed by 1 base and 5 bases, with 18 bases remaining between them. CDR3 amino acids: CASSVTAGTPDYGYTF. Here the CDR3 DNA reads TGTGCCAGCAGCGTAACCGCCGGGACACCTGATTATGGCTACACCTTC. The full variable domain, completed using reference TRBV9 and TRBJ1-2, is DSGVTQTPKHLITATGQRVTLRCSPRSGDLSVYWYQQSLDQGLQFLIQYYNGEERAKGNILERFSAQQFPDLHSELNLSSLELGDSALYFCASSVTAGTPDYGYTFGSGTRLTVV.

The V and J genes are TRBV13 and TRBJ2-5; no clear D. The ends were cut back, 5 bases at V and 1 base at J, with 8 bases in the middle. CDR3 length equals 13 residues. Germline V lookup: CDR1 PRHDT, CDR2 FYEKMQ (reference sequence). The CDR3 nucleotides read TGTGCCAGCAGCCCACAGATCCAAGAGACCCAGTACTTC. Protein sequence: CASSPQIQETQYF.

This clone came up once. The chain is built from TRBV27 and TRBJ2-7; TRBD2 aligns across 13 bases. Trimming removed 6 bases from V and 5 bases from J; junction bases left unmatched: 4. The CDR3 sequence is 14 residues long. Looked up from germline, CDR1 is MNHEY and CDR2 is SMNVEV (reference sequence). The CDR3 DNA reads as TGTGCCAGCAGGACTAGCGGGGGGCAGGACGAGCAGTACTTC. It specifies CASRTSGGQDEQYF.

The genes are TRBV5-1 and TRBJ1-4; D gene unclear. Trimming shortened V by 4 bases and J by 6 bases, and 16 bases separated the two germline ends. Germline V gene lookup returns CDR1 SGHRS and CDR2 YFSETQ. CDR3 size: 15 residues. This CDR3 reads CASSPGEAGYEKLFF. CDR3 nucleotide sequence: TGCGCCAGCAGCCCCGGGGAGGCGGGATATGAAAAACTGTTTTTT.

In its sample, this clone was seen once. The genes are TRBV14 and TRBJ2-7; 9 positions match TRBD1. Germline CDR1 reads SGHDN; CDR2 reads FVKESK. The V gene end was trimmed by 3 bases and the J gene end by 3 bases; junction bases not matched to a gene: 3. CDR3 length: 14 amino acids. In nucleotides, the CDR3 is TGTGCCAGCAGCCAGGGACAGGGCCGCTACGAGCAGTACTTC. Its protein product is CASSQGQGRYEQYF.

The genes are TRBV30 and TRBJ1-4, with 9 bases aligning to TRBD1. In germline, CDR1 is GTSNPN, CDR2 SVGIG (reference sequence). Trimming at V came to 1 base and at J to 5 bases, leaving 5 bases not matched to a gene. The CDR3 runs to 15 residues. CDR3 DNA: TGTGCCTGGAGTGCAAGGGACAGGGAGAATGAAAAACTGTTTTTT. Its translation is CAWSARDRENEKLFF.

V is TRBV19 and J is TRBJ2-7; 7 nucleotides line up with TRBD1. The CDR3 totals 14 residues. Trimming took 3 bases from V and 3 from J; bases not matched to a gene: 5. Per germline, CDR1 LNHDA and CDR2 SQIVND (reference sequence). The CDR3 region is CASSIRTGFYEQYF. The CDR3 DNA reads as TGTGCCAGTAGTATCAGGACAGGCTTCTACGAGCAGTACTTC. The whole variable domain, filled in from reference TRBV19 and TRBJ2-7, reads DGGITQSPKYLFRKEGQNVTLSCEQNLNHDAMYWYRQDPGQGLRLIYYSQIVNDFQKGDIAEGYSVSREKKESFPLTVTSAQKNPTAFYLCASSIRTGFYEQYFGPGTRLTVT.

The chain joins TRBV7-2 to TRBJ2-2; maybe TRBD2 (5 bases). The CDR3 length is 14 residues. With 0 bases removed from V and 4 bases from J, the gap between germline ends came to 6 bases. Germline-derived CDR1 and CDR2 are SGHTA and FQGNSA. The CDR3 nucleotides are TGTGCCAGCAGCTTAGCGCGGGCCACCGGGGAGCTGTTTTTT. Translated, it gives CASSLARATGELFF.

This chain joins TRBV6-5 and TRBJ1-4; no definite D call. Per the germline V gene, CDR1 is MNHEY and CDR2 is SVGAGI. The ends were cut back, 0 bases at V and 14 bases at J, with 13 bases in the middle. The CDR3 loop spans 13 amino acids. The DNA of the CDR3 is TGTGCCAGCAGTTACTCCAGTTCATTAGCCCTGTTTTTT. This codes for CASSYSSSLALFF.

This clone was seen a single time. The chain recombines TRBV28 with TRBJ2-3; D call uncertain. V shed 2 bases and J shed 4 bases, with 16 bases lying between them. The CDR3 spans 16 residues. Looked up from germline, CDR1 is MDHEN and CDR2 is SYDVKM. CDR3 bases: TGTGCCAGCAGTTTAGACGCGTTAGATAGGGCAGATACGCAGTATTTT. It codes for CASSLDALDRADTQYF.

A word on this clone: At the DNA level, this CDR3 is encoded by other sequences in the same sample as well. V gene TRBV7-9 combines with J gene TRBJ2-2, with TRBD2 identical over 9 bases. Germline CDR1 reads SEHNR; CDR2 reads FQNEAQ (reference sequence). The CDR3 totals 18 residues. The V and J ends lost 1 base and 2 bases, in that order; junction bases with no gene match: 8. The CDR3 spells CASSLGLAGAANTGELFF. In DNA, the CDR3 is TGTGCCAGCAGCTTAGGGTTAGCGGGGGCCGCAAACACCGGGGAGCTGTTTTTT.

The gene calls are TRBV21-1 and TRBJ1-1. TRBV21-1 is designated a pseudogene. CDR3 size: 16 residues. CDR3 loop: CASSKMRVGTVDVVLF. CDR3 in DNA: TGTGCCAGCAGCAAAATGAGAGTAGGGACGGTCGATGTTGTACTCTTT.

The chain joins TRBV29-1 to TRBJ1-2, with TRBD1 matching over 11 bases. CDR3 length: 13 residues. V gave up 5 bases and J gave up 7 bases; unmatched junction bases: 6. From germline, CDR1 is SQVTM and CDR2 ANQGSEA. DNA of the CDR3: TGCAGCGTTTTTCAGGACAGGGGGCCTGGCTACACCTTC. Its translation: CSVFQDRGPGYTF.

The V call is TRBV6-1, the J call TRBJ1-2, with D maybe TRBD1 (5 bases). This CDR3 region has 17 residues. Deletions cut 3 bases from V and 0 bases from J, with 17 bases between. Germline V CDR1 and CDR2: MNHNS, SASEGT. The CDR3 region is CASSDTGAGLANYGYTF. The CDR3 DNA is TGTGCCAGCAGTGACACCGGGGCAGGCTTAGCTAACTATGGCTACACCTTC.

This clone was recorded once. The V call is TRBV28, the J call TRBJ2-2, with a possible D match to TRBD2 (5 bases). CDR1 is MDHEN and CDR2 is SYDVKM in the germline V gene. CDR3 length equals 17 residues. V shed 2 bases and J shed 0 bases, with 13 bases lying between them. The CDR3 reads CASSLQRQLANTGELFF. CDR3 sequence (DNA): TGTGCCAGCAGTTTACAGCGGCAGCTTGCGAACACCGGGGAGCTGTTTTTT. Variable domain in full (rest from reference TRBV28 and TRBJ2-2): DVKVTQSSRYLVKRTGEKVFLECVQDMDHENMFWYRQDPGLGLRLIYFSYDVKMKEKGDIPEGYSVSREKKERFSLILESASTNQTSMYLCASSLQRQLANTGELFFGEGSRLTVL.

This chain connects TRBV5-4 to TRBJ2-3; TRBD2 agrees at 9 bases. CDR1 and CDR2 from the germline V gene are SGHNT and YYREEE (reference sequence). Trimming removed 4 bases from V and 0 bases from J; junction bases left unmatched: 9. The CDR3 covers 17 residues. Written as DNA, the CDR3 is TGTGCCAGCAGCCCTGCGGGCCTAGCGGGGAGCACAGATACGCAGTATTTT. Its translation: CASSPAGLAGSTDTQYF.

The V call is TRBV19, the J call TRBJ1-1, with 7 bases that match TRBD1. Germline CDR1 reads LNHDA; CDR2 reads SQIVND (reference sequence). The CDR3 runs 16 residues. Unmatched junction bases numbered 12, after V lost 7 bases and J lost 1 base. In DNA form, the CDR3 reads TGTGCCAGTATACCGACTTCGGAGGGGGCGAACACTGAAGCTTTCTTT. This sequence encodes CASIPTSEGANTEAFF.

The J gene is TRBJ2-3, the V gene TRBV7-9; TRBD2 is a possible D gene (6 bases). V shed 5 bases and J shed 10 bases, with 13 bases lying between them. The CDR3 runs to 12 residues. Germline-derived CDR1 and CDR2 are SEHNR and FQNEAQ (reference sequence). CDR3 amino acids: CASSGSGLAQYF. The CDR3 DNA reads as TGTGCCAGCAGCGGTAGCGGTCTCGCGCAGTATTTT.

A note on this clone: This CDR3 is also generated by other DNA sequences in the sample. Written as DNA, the CDR3 is TGTGCCAGCAGCCCAACGACAGGCCAGAACACTGAAGCTTTCTTT. Protein: CASSPTTGQNTEAFF. V is TRBV7-9 and J is TRBJ1-1, with TRBD1 as a possible D gene (6 bases). Looked up from germline, CDR1 is SEHNR and CDR2 is FQNEAQ (reference sequence). The CDR3 covers 15 residues. The ends were cut back, 5 bases at V and 1 base at J, with 14 bases in the middle. Combining the CDR3 with reference TRBV7-9 and TRBJ1-1 gives the whole variable domain DTGVSQNPRHKITKRGQNVTFRCDPISEHNRLYWYRQTLGQGPEFLTYFQNEAQLEKSRLLSDRFSAERPKGSFSTLEIQRTEQGDSAMYLCASSPTTGQNTEAFFGQGTRLTVV.

The V call is TRBV5-5, the J call TRBJ2-2, with D maybe TRBD2 (5 bases). The germline V gene has CDR1 SGHKS and CDR2 YYEKEE (reference sequence). V dropped 6 bases and J dropped 2 bases, with 17 bases sitting between them. The CDR3 consists of 16 residues. CDR3: CASINNQGRNTGELFF. The CDR3 DNA is TGTGCCAGCATCAACAACCAAGGGAGAAACACCGGGGAGCTGTTTTTT.

This clone has a single count. This chain uses TRBV2 with TRBJ2-7, with 7 bases identical to TRBD1. The V and J ends lost 6 bases and 2 bases, in that order; junction bases with no gene match: 10. Germline loops: CDR1 SNHLY, CDR2 FYNNEI. This CDR3 contains 15 residues. The DNA for the CDR3 is TGTGCCAGCAGGCTCACAGGGGCCCTGGCCTACGAGCAGTACTTC. This sequence encodes CASRLTGALAYEQYF.

The chain joins TRBV19 to TRBJ2-7, with 9 bases lining up with TRBD1. Per the germline V gene, CDR1 is LNHDA and CDR2 is SQIVND (reference sequence). The CDR3 totals 15 residues. V gave up 5 bases and J gave up 1 base; unmatched junction bases: 6. Written as DNA, the CDR3 is TGTGCCAGTAGTCTTTCGACAGGGGGGTCCTACGAGCAGTACTTC. This codes for CASSLSTGGSYEQYF.

On this clone: The identical CDR3 is also encoded by other nucleotide sequences in the sample. V is TRBV5-4 and J is TRBJ2-2; D is unresolved. Germline values: CDR1 SGHNT, CDR2 YYREEE (reference sequence). The CDR3 has 12 residues. Trimming pared 2 bases from V and 5 bases from J, leaving 4 bases between. The CDR3 bases are TGTGCCAGCAGCTTTGAGACCGGGGAGCTGTTTTTT. As protein: CASSFETGELFF. The whole variable domain, remainder taken from reference TRBV5-4 and TRBJ2-2, is ETGVTQSPTHLIKTRGQQVTLRCSSQSGHNTVSWYQQALGQGPQFIFQYYREEENGRGNFPPRFSGLQFPNYSSELNVNALELDDSALYLCASSFETGELFFGEGSRLTVL.

The gene calls are TRBV28 and TRBJ1-2; no clear D gene. Per germline, CDR1 MDHEN and CDR2 SYDVKM. V lost 6 bases and J 3 bases, leaving 14 bases between the germline ends. The CDR3 spans 14 residues. The CDR3 sequence: CASSFMEGDYGYTF. DNA for the CDR3: TGTGCCAGCAGCTTCATGGAGGGCGACTATGGCTACACCTTC.

The chain recombines TRBV5-6 with TRBJ1-2, with D possibly matching TRBD1 (5 bases). The V gene lost 1 base and the J gene lost 4 bases, with 11 bases spanning the gap. This CDR3 is 14 amino acids long. Looked up from germline, CDR1 is SGHDT and CDR2 is YYEEEE. The DNA for the CDR3 is TGTGCCAGCAGCTTGTTGCAGGGAGGCTATGGCTACACCTTC. Translated: CASSLLQGGYGYTF.